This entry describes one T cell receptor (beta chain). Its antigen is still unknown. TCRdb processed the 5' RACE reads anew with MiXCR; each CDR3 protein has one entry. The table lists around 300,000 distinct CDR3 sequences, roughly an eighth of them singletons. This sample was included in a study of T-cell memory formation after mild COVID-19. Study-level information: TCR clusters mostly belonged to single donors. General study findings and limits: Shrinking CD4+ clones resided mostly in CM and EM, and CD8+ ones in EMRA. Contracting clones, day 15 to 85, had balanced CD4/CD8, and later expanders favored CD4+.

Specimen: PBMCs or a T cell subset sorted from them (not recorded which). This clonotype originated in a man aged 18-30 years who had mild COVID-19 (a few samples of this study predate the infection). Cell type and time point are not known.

The CDR3 DNA reads TGCAGTGCTAGAGATGGGAGCCAGGGCGGGAGGTTGAATGAGCAGTTCTTC. Encoded protein: CSARDGSQGGRLNEQFF. This chain links TRBV20-1 with TRBJ2-1; TRBD2 agrees at 8 bases. Germline V gene data show CDR1 as DFQATT and CDR2 as SNEGSKA (reference sequence). V gave up 0 bases and J gave up 7 bases; unmatched junction bases: 14. The CDR3 covers 17 residues.